This T cell receptor beta chain was observed in a study of blood T cell repertoires in COVID-19. For the study at large: There were acute and convalescent COVID-19 samples, and they came from the United States, Italy and Spain. Sample material is recorded as cDNA or gDNA derived from T cells, B-cell-depleted T cells, or PBMCs.

In the original workflow: Amplifying reference gene primers gave estimates of nucleated cell counts. The method was immunoSEQ multiplex PCR; TCRdb's version includes in-frame clones alone and lacks a portion of them. V and J calls and clone size are as listed in that table; D and trimming were resolved from the DNA. This table has around 160,000 clones, approximately 93% appearing once. The CDR3 loop spans 16 amino acids. Germline V CDR1 and CDR2: KGHSH, LQKENI. Trimming shortened V by 4 bases and J by 1 base, and 14 bases separated the two germline ends. Enrolment of Seattle patients took place during active infection, and they were followed longitudinally.

The sequence derives from a woman aged 55-70 years with COVID-19, enrolled during active disease. Material for sequencing was peripheral blood. The rearrangement links TRBV18 to TRBJ1-3, with a weak D call TRBD1 (6 bases). The CDR3 here is CASSQGQSISGNTIYF. CDR3 DNA: TGTGCCAGCTCACAAGGACAGTCTATATCTGGAAACACCATATATTTT.